This paragraph reports one T cell receptor beta chain. The record originates from a study of blood T cell repertoires in COVID-19. Study information: From T cells, B-cell-depleted T cells, or PBMCs came the material, which was cDNA or gDNA.

The table came from immunoSEQ multiplex PCR; TCRdb's copy has only in-frame clones and leaves some out. This sample has approximately 330,000 clones, with nearly 90% found just once. Recruitment covered about two dozen US areas and drew participants whose ages spanned roughly 18 to 89 years. What the recovered Cohort 3 donors had was two negative PCRs, clearance, or symptom resolution. The sample comprised PBMCs or T cells enriched from blood (not recorded which). This TCR derives from a woman aged 25 to 39 who had recovered from COVID-19.

CDR3 loop: CAWSTSGVRNTEAFF. The CDR3 coding sequence is TGTGCCTGGAGTACGTCGGGGGTCCGGAACACTGAAGCTTTCTTT. V is TRBV30 and J is TRBJ1-1, with D perhaps TRBD1 (5 bases). Trimming pared 2 bases from V and 1 base from J, leaving 14 bases between. Germline V CDR1 and CDR2: GTSNPN, SVGIG (reference sequence). The CDR3 runs to 15 residues.